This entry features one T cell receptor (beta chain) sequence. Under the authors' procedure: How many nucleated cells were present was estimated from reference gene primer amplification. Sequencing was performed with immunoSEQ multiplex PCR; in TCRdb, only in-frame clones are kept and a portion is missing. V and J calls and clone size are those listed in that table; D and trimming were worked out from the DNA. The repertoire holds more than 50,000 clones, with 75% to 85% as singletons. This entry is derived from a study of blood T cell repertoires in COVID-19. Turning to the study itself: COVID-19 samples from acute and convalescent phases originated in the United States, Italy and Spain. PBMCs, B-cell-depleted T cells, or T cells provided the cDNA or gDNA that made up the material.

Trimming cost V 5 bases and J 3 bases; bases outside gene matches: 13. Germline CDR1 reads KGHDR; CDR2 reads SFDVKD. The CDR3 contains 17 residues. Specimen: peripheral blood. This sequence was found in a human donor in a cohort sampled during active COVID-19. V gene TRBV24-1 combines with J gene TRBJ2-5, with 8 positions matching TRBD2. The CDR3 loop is CATSGMTGDSGEETQYF. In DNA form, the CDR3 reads TGTGCCACCAGTGGGATGACCGGCGATAGCGGGGAAGAGACCCAGTACTTC.